This is a list of T cell receptor beta chains from one sample in a study of T cells in Graves' hyperthyroidism and ophthalmopathy. Using its own MiXCR run on the multiplex PCR reads, TCRdb lists one record per CDR3 protein. The sample contains hundreds of thousands of distinct CDR3 sequences, approximately 14% of which appear only once. Sequenced input: blood. These receptors were taken from a woman under 30 with Graves' hyperthyroidism. Both conserved end residues are part of each CDR3. Not all rows give a size; the values are once, few, many and, for expanded clones, a class.

>TRBV7-2|NA|TRBJ2-7
CASSLVGGGVHEQYF
>TRBV24-1|NA|TRBJ1-5
CATSDPGQPFNQPQHF
>TRBV6-1|many|TRBJ2-2
CASSGGGTGELFF
>TRBV5-1|few|TRBJ2-3
CASRPIISTDTQYF
>TRBV7-9|few|TRBJ2-2
CASTKGLNTGELFF
>TRBV11-2|many|TRBJ2-7
CASSSTGEPCEQYF
>TRBV24-1|many|TRBJ2-3
CATSPGLAIADTQYF
>TRBV20-1|many|TRBJ1-6
CSAVGVITYNSPLHF
>TRBV6-1|many|TRBJ2-7
CASSWTEAYEQYF
>TRBV11-3|many|TRBJ2-1
CASSLGTGIPNEQFF
>TRBV20-1|few|TRBJ2-7
CSAIRDARSYEQYF
>TRBV2|many|TRBJ1-5
CASSGLPGTVSNQPQHF
>TRBV28|many|TRBJ2-2
CASSLVRGGSNTGELFF
>TRBV9|once|TRBJ1-6
CASSVESSNSPLHF
>TRBV20-1|many|TRBJ2-3
CSASGREKTDTQYF
>TRBV14|few|TRBJ1-2
CASSQKQGADGYTF
>TRBV27|many|TRBJ1-4
CASSATGTGRVREKLFF